Each of the 31 T cell receptor beta chains below was sequenced from the same sample in a study of blood T cell repertoires in COVID-19. Profiled with immunoSEQ multiplex PCR; TCRdb holds only in-frame clones, not every one. The table has a few hundred thousand clones, approximately 90% seen once; the top ten hold 0.95% to 1.5%. Sequenced: PBMCs or T cells enriched from blood (not recorded which). These receptors were taken from a woman between 35 and 50 years old with acute COVID-19.

The chain recombines TRBV10-3 with TRBJ2-6; 11 bases line up with TRBD1. Germline V gene sequence: CDR1 ENHRY, CDR2 SYGVKD. There are 17 residues in the CDR3. The V and J ends lost 3 bases and 2 bases, in that order; junction bases with no gene match: 3. This CDR3 is CAISERDRGTGANVLTF. The CDR3, as DNA: TGTGCCATCAGTGAACGGGACAGGGGGACTGGGGCCAACGTCCTGACTTTC.

This chain joins TRBV18 and TRBJ1-1, with no clear D. CDR1 KGHSH and CDR2 LQKENI come from the germline V gene. The CDR3 has 18 residues. V shed 3 bases and J shed 0 bases, with 20 bases lying between them. CDR3 in amino acids: CASSPLEGHLGLNTEAFF. CDR3 in DNA: TGTGCCAGCTCACCTTTAGAGGGCCACCTTGGTTTGAACACTGAAGCTTTCTTT.

This chain connects TRBV2 to TRBJ1-5, with D tentatively TRBD1 (5 bases). This CDR3 contains 13 residues. The germline CDR1 and CDR2 sequences are SNHLY and FYNNEI. Trimming removed 6 bases at V and 2 bases at J, with 8 bases between. The CDR3 nucleotides read TGTGCCAGCAGGGCACAGGGCAATCAGCCCCAGCATTTT. Protein: CASRAQGNQPQHF.

The chain combines TRBV3-1 (or the pseudogene TRBV3-2) with TRBJ2-5, with D hard to call. The CDR3 contains 13 residues. Trimming stripped 4 bases from V and 9 bases from J, with 15 bases between. Per the germline V gene, CDR1 is LGHDT and CDR2 is YNNKEL (reference sequence). CDR3 DNA sequence: TGTGCCAGCAGCCGCGGCGAGCTCCGGTCCCAGTACTTC. It yields the protein CASSRGELRSQYF.

The J gene is TRBJ2-2, the V gene TRBV6-2 or TRBV6-3; 8 bases align to TRBD2. CDR3 length equals 16 residues. V was pared by 2 bases and J by 3 bases, with 5 bases of the junction left unmatched. Germline-derived CDR1 and CDR2 are MNHEY and SVGEGT. CDR3 in amino acids: CASSYTSGVYTGELFF. DNA for the CDR3: TGTGCCAGCAGTTACACTAGCGGAGTGTACACCGGGGAGCTGTTTTTT.

The chain combines TRBV4-3 with TRBJ2-3, with D possibly being TRBD1 (6 bases). The CDR3 has 15 residues. Looked up from germline, CDR1 is LGHNA and CDR2 is YSLEER. The germline V and J ends were trimmed by 0 bases and 4 bases, with 11 bases remaining between them. DNA for the CDR3: TGCGCCAGCAGCCAAGAGCTCAGGGGAGCAGATACGCAGTATTTT. It specifies CASSQELRGADTQYF.

The gene calls are TRBV7-9 and TRBJ1-1; TRBD1 might be the D (5 bases). Germline lookup yields CDR1 SEHNR and CDR2 FQNEAQ (reference sequence). Deletions cut 3 bases from V and 3 bases from J, with 14 bases between. This CDR3 has 15 residues. CDR3 nucleotide sequence: TGTGCCAGCAGCTTCCAGGGCCCCATAGACACTGAAGCTTTCTTT. This sequence encodes CASSFQGPIDTEAFF.

The chain is built from TRBV7-9 and TRBJ2-7, with TRBD2 identical over 12 bases. Unmatched junction bases numbered 4, after V lost 5 bases and J lost 5 bases. The CDR3 sequence is 14 residues long. From germline, CDR1 is SEHNR and CDR2 FQNEAQ (reference sequence). CDR3 nucleotides: TGTGCCAGCAGCCGACTAGCGGGAGACCACGAGCAGTACGTC. Translating it yields CASSRLAGDHEQYV.

The V and J genes are TRBV12-5 and TRBJ1-1; tentative D call: TRBD1 (5 bases). Germline V lookup: CDR1 LGHNT, CDR2 FRNRAP. V was shortened by 3 bases and J by 4 bases, with 12 bases between the two germline ends. CDR3 length equals 14 residues. The CDR3 nucleotides read TGTGCTAGTGGTTTCGGGGCGCGGGGCACTGAAGCTTTCTTT. Translating gives CASGFGARGTEAFF. The variable domain in full, with the rest retrieved from reference TRBV12-5 and TRBJ1-1, is DARVTQTPRHKVTEMGQEVTMRCQPILGHNTVFWYRQTMMQGLELLAYFRNRAPLDDSGMPKDRFSAEMPDATLATLKIQPSEPRDSAVYFCASGFGARGTEAFFGQGTRLTVV.

The table lists this clone with a few counts. V and J are TRBV16 and TRBJ1-6; 11 bases match TRBD1. The CDR3 extends over 17 amino acids. Germline CDR1 is KGHSY and CDR2 is FQNENV. After removal of 5 bases from V and 1 base from J, the junction contained 4 bases not matched to a gene. CDR3 nucleotides: TGTGCCAGCAGCTCACGGGACAGGGGGTCCTATAATTCACCCCTCCACTTT. This gives the protein CASSSRDRGSYNSPLHF.

The chain is built from TRBV15 and TRBJ2-5, with 8 bases aligning to TRBD1. The CDR3 length is 16 residues. Trimming took 2 bases from V and 5 from J; bases not matched to a gene: 10. Germline CDR1 reads LNHNV; CDR2 reads YYDKDF (reference sequence). The CDR3 DNA sequence: TGTGCCACCAGCAGACCCTTTGGACAGGGAGGTGAGACCCAGTACTTC. Its translation is CATSRPFGQGGETQYF. Variable domain in full (rest from reference TRBV15 and TRBJ2-5): DAMVIQNPRYQVTQFGKPVTLSCSQTLNHNVMYWYQQKSSQAPKLLFHYYDKDFNNEADTPDNFQSRRPNTSFCFLDIRSPGLGDTAMYLCATSRPFGQGGETQYFGPGTRLLVL.

This chain links TRBV11-3 with TRBJ2-2; a weak D match, TRBD2 (5 bases). V was trimmed by 2 bases and J by 6 bases, leaving 13 bases between them. CDR3 length: 15 amino acids. In germline, CDR1 is SGHNT, CDR2 YENEEA. The CDR3 coding sequence is TGTGCCAGCAGCTTACTGTGGGAGTCGGCCGGGGAGCTGTTTTTT. This sequence encodes CASSLLWESAGELFF.

V usage is TRBV18 and J usage is TRBJ2-2; a weak D match, TRBD1 (6 bases). The V end was cut by 3 bases, the J end by 0 bases, with 14 bases between. CDR1 KGHSH and CDR2 LQKENI come from the germline V gene. The CDR3 extends over 17 amino acids. CDR3 amino acids: CASSPQGGLTNTGELFF. CDR3 in DNA: TGTGCCAGCTCACCCCAAGGGGGTCTAACGAACACCGGGGAGCTGTTTTTT.

This clone was detected only a few times. The rearrangement joins TRBV5-6 to TRBJ1-1; possible D gene TRBD1, 6 bases. This CDR3 has 15 amino acids. CDR1 SGHDT and CDR2 YYEEEE come from the germline V gene. V was cut by 0 bases and J by 2 bases, with 11 bases left in between. CDR3 residues: CASSLVRGGNTEAFF. The CDR3 DNA reads as TGTGCCAGCAGCTTGGTGCGAGGGGGAAACACTGAAGCTTTCTTT.

The gene calls are TRBV3-1 (or the pseudogene TRBV3-2) and TRBJ2-3; 8 bases agree with TRBD1. Trimming removed 3 bases from V and 5 bases from J; junction bases left unmatched: 7. This CDR3 contains 15 residues. CDR1 is LGHDT, CDR2 YNNKEL, per germline (reference sequence). The CDR3 region is CASSHSPTGEDTQYF. DNA for the CDR3: TGTGCCAGCAGCCATTCGCCGACAGGGGAAGATACGCAGTATTTT.

The gene calls are TRBV5-4 and TRBJ1-1; D call uncertain. V lost 4 bases and J lost 5, with 12 bases in between. The CDR3 is 13 amino acids. The germline gives CDR1 SGHNT, CDR2 YYREEE (reference sequence). CDR3 nucleotide sequence: TGTGCCAGCAGCCCCTGGACGGGAACTGAAGCTTTCTTT. Its protein product is CASSPWTGTEAFF.

The chain is built from TRBV5-4 and TRBJ2-1, with TRBD2 matching 8 bases. The V segment lost 0 bases and the J segment 6 bases; nucleotides outside the gene matches: 2. The germline CDR1 and CDR2 sequences are SGHNT and YYREEE (reference sequence). This CDR3 spans 14 amino acids. CDR3 bases: TGTGCCAGCAGCTTGGAACTAGCGGCCAATGAGCAGTTCTTC. Residues: CASSLELAANEQFF.

The rearrangement uses TRBV29-1 and TRBJ1-2, with D maybe TRBD1 (5 bases). Deletions cut 7 bases from V and 3 bases from J, with 15 bases between. Germline V gene lookup returns CDR1 SQVTM and CDR2 ANQGSEA. The CDR3 covers 13 residues. The CDR3 spells CSAARGQDYGYTF. CDR3 bases: TGCAGCGCAGCAAGGGGTCAAGACTATGGCTACACCTTC.

The J gene is TRBJ1-1, the V gene TRBV15; 8 bases agree with TRBD1. The CDR3 sequence is 16 residues long. V shed 5 bases and J 4 bases; nucleotides not matched to a gene: 12. CDR1 and CDR2 (germline): LNHNV, YYDKDF (reference sequence). CDR3 DNA sequence: TGTGCCACCAGCCCTAATATGTTGGACAGGGCCACTGAAGCTTTCTTT. Protein: CATSPNMLDRATEAFF.

This chain links TRBV20-1 with TRBJ1-6, with a possible D match to TRBD1 (5 bases). This CDR3 region has 15 residues. CDR1 is DFQATT, CDR2 SNEGSKA, per germline (reference sequence). The V and J ends lost 3 bases and 4 bases respectively, with 13 bases between them. DNA for the CDR3: TGCAGTGCTAGTATTATCGGACAATATAATTCACCCCTCCACTTT. It specifies CSASIIGQYNSPLHF.

The chain recombines TRBV18 with TRBJ2-2; TRBD1 aligns across 7 bases. The CDR3 is 16 amino acids. J gave up 3 bases and V 0 bases, and 4 bases lay outside the gene matches. The germline V gene has CDR1 KGHSH and CDR2 LQKENI. This CDR3 reads CASSPPDRVYTGELFF. In DNA form, the CDR3 reads TGTGCCAGCTCACCACCCGACAGGGTTTACACCGGGGAGCTGTTTTTT.

The gene calls are TRBV7-8 and TRBJ2-3; D might be TRBD2 (5 bases). The V gene lost 2 bases and the J gene lost 3 bases, with 15 bases spanning the gap. CDR1 and CDR2 from the germline V gene are SGHVS and FQNEAQ. The CDR3 extends over 16 amino acids. CDR3 amino acids: CASSLTVGEGTDTQYF. DNA for the CDR3: TGTGCCAGCAGCTTAACGGTCGGGGAAGGGACAGATACGCAGTATTTT.

This chain joins TRBV7-9 and TRBJ2-6; tentatively, D is TRBD1 (5 bases). The V gene lost 2 bases and the J gene lost 1 base, with 9 bases spanning the gap. Germline-derived CDR1 and CDR2 are SEHNR and FQNEAQ (reference sequence). The CDR3 contains 16 residues. The CDR3 coding sequence is TGTGCCAGCAGCTTAACCGCAGGGTCTGGGGCCAACGTCCTGACTTTC. Translating it yields CASSLTAGSGANVLTF. Combining the CDR3 with reference TRBV7-9 and TRBJ2-6 gives the whole variable domain DTGVSQNPRHKITKRGQNVTFRCDPISEHNRLYWYRQTLGQGPEFLTYFQNEAQLEKSRLLSDRFSAERPKGSFSTLEIQRTEQGDSAMYLCASSLTAGSGANVLTFGAGSRLTVL.

The CDR3 DNA reads as TGTGCCAGTAGTAGAGCCTCGGACATGAACACTGAAGCTTTCTTT. Protein sequence: CASSRASDMNTEAFF. V gene TRBV19 combines with J gene TRBJ1-1; D perhaps matches TRBD1 (5 bases). Germline V gene sequence: CDR1 LNHDA, CDR2 SQIVND (reference sequence). CDR3 length: 15 residues. Deletions cut 4 bases from V and 0 bases from J, with 12 bases between.

The chain joins TRBV28 to TRBJ1-3, with D possibly TRBD1 on 5 matching bases. V was clipped by 2 bases and J by 1 base, with 15 bases between them. CDR1 is MDHEN and CDR2 is SYDVKM in the germline V gene. This CDR3 is built from 17 residues. CDR3 in DNA: TGTGCCAGCAGTTTAGACCCGGGGGGGAGGTCTGGAAACACCATATATTTT. Translated: CASSLDPGGRSGNTIYF.

V and J are TRBV20-1 and TRBJ2-3; D is ambiguous. CDR1 is DFQATT, CDR2 SNEGSKA, per germline (reference sequence). The CDR3 covers 10 residues. The V and J ends lost 1 base and 6 bases respectively, with 2 bases between them. The CDR3 DNA reads TGCAGTGCTAGAGCTGATACGCAGTATTTT. Translating it yields CSARADTQYF.

The V call is TRBV11-2, the J call TRBJ2-4; 11 bases are a match to TRBD2. Germline V gene data show CDR1 as SGHAT and CDR2 as FQNNGV. Unmatched junction bases numbered 1, after V lost 0 bases and J lost 0 bases. There are 17 residues in the CDR3. The CDR3 sequence: CASSLELAGEAKNIQYF. In DNA form, the CDR3 reads TGTGCCAGCAGCTTAGAACTAGCGGGAGAAGCCAAAAACATTCAGTACTTC.

This clone has just a few counts. The rearrangement uses TRBV19 and TRBJ1-1; 8 nucleotides align to TRBD1. Trimming cost V 5 bases and J 3 bases; bases outside gene matches: 8. The CDR3 is made up of 15 amino acids. CDR1 and CDR2 (germline): LNHDA, SQIVND (reference sequence). The CDR3 sequence: CASSSYRGVDTEAFF. The CDR3, as DNA: TGTGCCAGTAGTTCCTACAGGGGGGTTGACACTGAAGCTTTCTTT.

This sequence joins TRBV4-1 and TRBJ2-5; D gene unclear. Germline V gene sequence: CDR1 MGHRA, CDR2 YSYEKL. The CDR3 is 13 residues long. V dropped 4 bases and J dropped 3 bases, with 9 bases sitting between them. DNA of the CDR3: TGCGCCAGCAGCCTCGACGGAGAAGAGACCCAGTACTTC. It encodes CASSLDGEETQYF.

This clone was observed a handful of times. The chain is built from TRBV19 and TRBJ1-1; D is undetermined. Germline values: CDR1 LNHDA, CDR2 SQIVND (reference sequence). This CDR3 has 14 residues. Deletions cut 4 bases from V and 0 bases from J, with 9 bases between. CDR3 in DNA: TGTGCCAGTAGTACTTCAGTTATGAACACTGAAGCTTTCTTT. Its protein product is CASSTSVMNTEAFF. The entire variable domain, with the rest obtained from reference TRBV19 and TRBJ1-1, is as follows: DGGITQSPKYLFRKEGQNVTLSCEQNLNHDAMYWYRQDPGQGLRLIYYSQIVNDFQKGDIAEGYSVSREKKESFPLTVTSAQKNPTAFYLCASSTSVMNTEAFFGQGTRLTVV.

The rearrangement uses TRBV18 and TRBJ1-3; D not certain. Germline V lookup: CDR1 KGHSH, CDR2 LQKENI. The ends were cut back, 3 bases at V and 3 bases at J, with 12 bases in the middle. The CDR3 extends over 15 amino acids. CDR3 coding DNA: TGTGCCAGCTCACCGTCGGCGGAGGGTGGAAACACCATATATTTT. This translates into CASSPSAEGGNTIYF.